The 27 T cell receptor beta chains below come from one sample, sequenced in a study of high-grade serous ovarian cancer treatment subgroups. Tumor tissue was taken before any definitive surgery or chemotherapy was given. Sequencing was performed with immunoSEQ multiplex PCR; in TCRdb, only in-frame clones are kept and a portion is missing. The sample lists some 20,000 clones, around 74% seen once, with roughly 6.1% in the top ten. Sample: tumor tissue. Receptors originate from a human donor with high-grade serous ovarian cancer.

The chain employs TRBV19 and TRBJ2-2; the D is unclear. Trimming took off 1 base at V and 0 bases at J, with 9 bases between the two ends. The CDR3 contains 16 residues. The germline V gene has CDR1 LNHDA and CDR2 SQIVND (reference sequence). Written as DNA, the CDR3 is TGTGCCAGTAGTATAGTGGGCAGACCGAACACCGGGGAGCTGTTTTTT. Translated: CASSIVGRPNTGELFF. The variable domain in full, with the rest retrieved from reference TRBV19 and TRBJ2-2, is DGGITQSPKYLFRKEGQNVTLSCEQNLNHDAMYWYRQDPGQGLRLIYYSQIVNDFQKGDIAEGYSVSREKKESFPLTVTSAQKNPTAFYLCASSIVGRPNTGELFFGEGSRLTVL.

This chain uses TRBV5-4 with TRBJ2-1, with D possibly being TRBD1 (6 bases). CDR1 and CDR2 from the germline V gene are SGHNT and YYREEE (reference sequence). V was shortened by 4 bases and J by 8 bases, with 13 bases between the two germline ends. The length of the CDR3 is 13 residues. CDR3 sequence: CASSLDRRDEQFF. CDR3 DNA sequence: TGTGCCAGCAGCCTCGACAGGCGCGATGAGCAGTTCTTC. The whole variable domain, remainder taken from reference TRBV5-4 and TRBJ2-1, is ETGVTQSPTHLIKTRGQQVTLRCSSQSGHNTVSWYQQALGQGPQFIFQYYREEENGRGNFPPRFSGLQFPNYSSELNVNALELDDSALYLCASSLDRRDEQFFGPGTRLTVL.

CDR3 region: CATRTGQAFF. The DNA for the CDR3 is TGTGCCACCCGGACAGGGCAAGCTTTCTTT. The rearrangement uses TRBV2 and TRBJ1-1; 8 bases fit TRBD1. The germline V gene encodes CDR1 SNHLY and CDR2 FYNNEI. V lost 10 bases and J lost 9; bases outside the gene matches: 4. The CDR3 runs 10 residues.

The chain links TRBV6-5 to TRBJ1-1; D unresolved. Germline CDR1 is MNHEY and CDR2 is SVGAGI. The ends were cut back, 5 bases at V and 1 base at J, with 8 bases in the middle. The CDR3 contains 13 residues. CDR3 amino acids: CASSALENTEAFF. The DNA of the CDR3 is TGTGCCAGCAGTGCCTTGGAGAACACTGAAGCTTTCTTT.

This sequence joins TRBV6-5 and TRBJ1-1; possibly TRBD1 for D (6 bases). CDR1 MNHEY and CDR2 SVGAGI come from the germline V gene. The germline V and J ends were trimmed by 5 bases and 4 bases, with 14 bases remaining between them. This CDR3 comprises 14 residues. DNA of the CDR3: TGTGCCAGCAGTCGAGACACAGGGAGCACTGAAGCTTTCTTT. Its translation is CASSRDTGSTEAFF.

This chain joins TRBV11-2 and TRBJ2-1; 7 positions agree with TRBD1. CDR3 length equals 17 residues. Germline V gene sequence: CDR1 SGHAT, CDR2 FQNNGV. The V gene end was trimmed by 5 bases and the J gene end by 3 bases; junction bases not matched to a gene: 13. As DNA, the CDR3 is TGTGCCAGCAGCCTAAGTCAGTGGGACAGTAACTACAATGAGCAGTTCTTC. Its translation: CASSLSQWDSNYNEQFF.

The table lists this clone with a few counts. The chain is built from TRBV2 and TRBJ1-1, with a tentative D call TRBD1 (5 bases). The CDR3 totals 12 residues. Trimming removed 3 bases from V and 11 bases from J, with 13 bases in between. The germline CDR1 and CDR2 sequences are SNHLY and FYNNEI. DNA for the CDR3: TGTGCCAGCAGTGAGACGGGGGTCGCCGCTTTCTTT. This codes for CASSETGVAAFF.

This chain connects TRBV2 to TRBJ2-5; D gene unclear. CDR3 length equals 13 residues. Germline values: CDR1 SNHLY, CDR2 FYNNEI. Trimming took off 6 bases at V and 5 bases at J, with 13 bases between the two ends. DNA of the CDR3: TGTGCCAGCAGCTCCCGTCCTAGTGAGACCCAGTACTTC. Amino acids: CASSSRPSETQYF.

Here the CDR3 reads CASSLERDPGTGELFF. The CDR3 nucleotides read TGTGCCAGCAGCTTAGAAAGGGACCCCGGAACCGGGGAGCTGTTTTTT. The chain recombines TRBV7-9 with TRBJ2-2, with D perhaps given as TRBD1 or TRBD2 (5 bases each). The CDR3 totals 16 residues. Trimming removed 1 base from V and 5 bases from J, with 14 bases in between. The V gene's germline CDR1 is SEHNR and CDR2 FQNEAQ (reference sequence).

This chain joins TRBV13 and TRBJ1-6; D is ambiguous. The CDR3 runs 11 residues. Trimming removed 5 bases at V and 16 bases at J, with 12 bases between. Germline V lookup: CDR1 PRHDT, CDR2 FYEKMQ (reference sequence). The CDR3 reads CASSLRGKLHF. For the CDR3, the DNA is TGTGCCAGCAGCCTTCGCGGAAAACTCCACTTT.

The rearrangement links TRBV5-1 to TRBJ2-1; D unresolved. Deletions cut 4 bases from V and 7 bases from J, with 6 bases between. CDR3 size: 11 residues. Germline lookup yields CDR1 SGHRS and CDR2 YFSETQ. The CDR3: CASSEWNEQFF. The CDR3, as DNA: TGCGCCAGCAGCGAATGGAATGAGCAGTTCTTC.

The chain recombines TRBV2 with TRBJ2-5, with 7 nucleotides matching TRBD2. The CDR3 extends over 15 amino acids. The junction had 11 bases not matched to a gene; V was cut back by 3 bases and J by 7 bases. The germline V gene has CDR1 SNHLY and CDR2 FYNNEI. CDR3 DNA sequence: TGTGCCAGCAGTGATGATAGCGGGTGGGGGGGGACCCAGTACTTC. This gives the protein CASSDDSGWGGTQYF.

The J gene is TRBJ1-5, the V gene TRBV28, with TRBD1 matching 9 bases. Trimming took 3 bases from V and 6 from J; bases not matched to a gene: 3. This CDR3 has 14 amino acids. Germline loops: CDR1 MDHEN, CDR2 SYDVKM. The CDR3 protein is CASSFGQGSQPQHF. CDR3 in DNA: TGTGCCAGCAGTTTCGGACAGGGGAGTCAGCCCCAGCATTTT.

The DNA of the CDR3 is TGTGCCAGCAGGGCGGACAGGCTAAATGAAAAACTGTTTTTT. Amino acid sequence: CASRADRLNEKLFF. The chain recombines TRBV28 with TRBJ1-4; TRBD1 matches at 7 bases. The CDR3 spans 14 residues. V shed 6 bases and J 5 bases; nucleotides not matched to a gene: 6. Germline CDR1 reads MDHEN; CDR2 reads SYDVKM.

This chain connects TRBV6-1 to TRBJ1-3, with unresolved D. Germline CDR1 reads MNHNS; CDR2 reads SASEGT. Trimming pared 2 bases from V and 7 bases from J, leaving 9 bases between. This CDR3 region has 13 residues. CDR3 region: CASSETGRNTIYF. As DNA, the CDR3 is TGTGCCAGCAGTGAAACGGGCAGGAACACCATATATTTT.

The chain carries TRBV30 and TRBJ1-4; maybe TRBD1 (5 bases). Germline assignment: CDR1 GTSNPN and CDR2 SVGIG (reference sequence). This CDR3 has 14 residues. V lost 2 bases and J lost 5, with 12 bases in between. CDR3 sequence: CAWSSTDQNEKLFF. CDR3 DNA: TGTGCCTGGAGTTCGACAGATCAAAATGAAAAACTGTTTTTT.

The CDR3 sequence is CASSINSGLNNEQFF. CDR3 nucleotide sequence: TGTGCCAGCAGCATAAATTCGGGACTTAACAATGAGCAGTTCTTC. The chain is built from TRBV11-2 and TRBJ2-1; D perhaps matches TRBD2 (6 bases). Looked up from germline, CDR1 is SGHAT and CDR2 is FQNNGV. Trimming stripped 5 bases from V and 5 bases from J, with 16 bases between. The CDR3 runs to 15 residues.

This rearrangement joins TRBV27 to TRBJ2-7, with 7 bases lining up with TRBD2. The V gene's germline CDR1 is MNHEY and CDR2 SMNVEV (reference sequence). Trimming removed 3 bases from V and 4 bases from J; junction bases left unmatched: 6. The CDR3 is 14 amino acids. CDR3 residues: CASSFNGGRYEQYF. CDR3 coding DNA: TGTGCCAGCAGTTTTAACGGGGGGAGGTACGAGCAGTACTTC.

CDR3: CASRKSGGNTGELFF. The CDR3 bases are TGTGCCAGCAGAAAAAGCGGGGGGAACACCGGGGAGCTGTTTTTT. The chain couples TRBV27 to TRBJ2-2; TRBD2 matches 8 bases. Germline V gene lookup returns CDR1 MNHEY and CDR2 SMNVEV (reference sequence). This CDR3 has 15 amino acids. With V trimmed by 6 bases and J by 1 base, 4 bases remained unmatched.

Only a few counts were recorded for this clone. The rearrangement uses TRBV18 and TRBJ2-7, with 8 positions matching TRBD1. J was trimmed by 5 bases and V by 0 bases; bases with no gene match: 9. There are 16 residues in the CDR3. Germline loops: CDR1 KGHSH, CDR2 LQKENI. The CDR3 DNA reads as TGTGCCAGCTCACCACCGAAAGGGCAGGGGGCACACGAGCAGTACTTC. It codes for CASSPPKGQGAHEQYF.

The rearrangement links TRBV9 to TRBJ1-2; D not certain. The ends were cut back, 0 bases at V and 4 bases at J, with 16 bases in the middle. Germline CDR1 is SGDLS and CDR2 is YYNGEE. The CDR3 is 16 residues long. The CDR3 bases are TGTGCCAGCAGCGTAGGGCCAACGGGAAAGGGCTATGGCTACACCTTC. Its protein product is CASSVGPTGKGYGYTF.

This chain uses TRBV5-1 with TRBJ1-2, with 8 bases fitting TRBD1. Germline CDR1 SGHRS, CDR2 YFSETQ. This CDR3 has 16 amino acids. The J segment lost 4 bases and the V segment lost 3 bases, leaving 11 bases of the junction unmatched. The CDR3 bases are TGCGCCAGCAGCTCGGGGACAGGAGGCTTTGTCTATGGCTACACCTTC. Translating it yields CASSSGTGGFVYGYTF.

This CDR3 reads CASSPESTGNTEAFF. The CDR3 DNA reads as TGTGCCAGCAGCCCTGAATCGACGGGGAACACTGAAGCTTTCTTT. This chain connects TRBV5-4 to TRBJ1-1; D ambiguous. The germline gives CDR1 SGHNT, CDR2 YYREEE (reference sequence). Deletions cut 4 bases from V and 1 base from J, with 14 bases between. This CDR3 is 15 amino acids long.

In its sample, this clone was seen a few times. CDR3 sequence reads: CASRGTSSYEQYF. The CDR3 nucleotides read TGTGCCAGCAGAGGGACTAGCAGCTACGAGCAGTACTTC. The chain is built from TRBV27 and TRBJ2-7, with TRBD2 identical over 9 bases. The CDR3 extends over 13 amino acids. Germline CDR1 reads MNHEY; CDR2 reads SMNVEV (reference sequence). Trimming took 6 bases from V and 3 from J; bases not matched to a gene: 3.

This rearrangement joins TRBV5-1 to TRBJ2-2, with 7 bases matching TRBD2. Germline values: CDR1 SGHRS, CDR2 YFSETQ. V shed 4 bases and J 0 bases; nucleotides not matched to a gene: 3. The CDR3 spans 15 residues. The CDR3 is CASSPGTTNTGELFF. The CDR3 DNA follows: TGCGCCAGCAGCCCCGGGACTACGAACACCGGGGAGCTGTTTTTT.

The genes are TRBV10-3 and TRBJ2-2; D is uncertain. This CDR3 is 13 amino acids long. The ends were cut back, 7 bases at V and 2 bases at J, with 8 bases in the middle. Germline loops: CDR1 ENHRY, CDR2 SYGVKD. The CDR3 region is CAIKELNTGELFF. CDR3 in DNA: TGTGCCATCAAGGAGTTAAACACCGGGGAGCTGTTTTTT.

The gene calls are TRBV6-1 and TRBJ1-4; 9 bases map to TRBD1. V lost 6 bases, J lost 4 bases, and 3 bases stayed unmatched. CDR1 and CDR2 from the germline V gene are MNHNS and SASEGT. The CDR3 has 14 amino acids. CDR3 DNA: TGTGCCAGCAGCCTGACAGGGGGTAATGAAAAACTGTTTTTT. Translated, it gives CASSLTGGNEKLFF.